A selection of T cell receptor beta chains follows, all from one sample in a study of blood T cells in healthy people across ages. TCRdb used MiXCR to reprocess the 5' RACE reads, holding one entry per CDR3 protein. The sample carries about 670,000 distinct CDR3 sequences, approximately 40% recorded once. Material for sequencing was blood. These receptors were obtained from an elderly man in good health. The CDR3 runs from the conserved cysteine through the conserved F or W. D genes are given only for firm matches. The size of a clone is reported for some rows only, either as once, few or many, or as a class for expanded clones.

TGTGCCAGCTCACCATCGGGGGGGCGGCGTGAAAAACTGTTTTTT	CASSPSGGRREKLFF	.	.	TRBJ1-4	TRBV18
TGTGCCACCAGCAGAGATTCGGCAGGAGGAGGTTATAATTCACCCCTCCACTTT	CATSRDSAGGGYNSPLHF	.	few	TRBJ1-6	TRBV15
TGTGCCAGCAGCTTATTATTGGGGGATGAGCAGTTCTTC	CASSLLLGDEQFF	.	.	TRBJ2-1	TRBV7-9
TGTGCCAGCAGCCAATATCTTCCGGGGACCCTCTCTGGGGCCAACGTCCTGACTTTC	CASSQYLPGTLSGANVLTF	.	.	TRBJ2-6	TRBV3-1
TGCGCCAGCAGCCGTGACTCACGCACAGATACGCAGTATTTT	CASSRDSRTDTQYF	.	.	TRBJ2-3	TRBV10-1
TGTGCCAGCAGCTTTGGTACAACTGAGCAGTTCTTC	CASSFGTTEQFF	.	.	TRBJ2-1	TRBV6-2/TRBV6-3
TGCAGCGTTGTCGGGAGTGGAGAGACCCAGTACTTC	CSVVGSGETQYF	.	few	TRBJ2-5	TRBV29-1
TGTGCCATCAGTGGAGCGGGAGGGCCGTCCGGAGATACGCAGTATTTT	CAISGAGGPSGDTQYF	TRBD2	.	TRBJ2-3	TRBV10-3
TGTGCCAGCAGCCCCGAGGAGACTGAAGCTTTCTTT	CASSPEETEAFF	.	.	TRBJ1-1	TRBV12-3/TRBV12-4
TGCAGTGCCCGGAGGAGGTTTGAAGCTTTCTTT	CSARRRFEAFF	.	.	TRBJ1-1	TRBV20-1
TGTGCCAGCAGCCGCGTGAGGGACTACGAGCAGTACTTC	CASSRVRDYEQYF	.	.	TRBJ2-7	TRBV3-1
TGTGCCAGCAGCTTCTTAGCGGGGGTTAACAATGAGCAGTTCTTC	CASSFLAGVNNEQFF	TRBD2	few	TRBJ2-1	TRBV5-5
TGTGCCAGCAGCTTAGATACACTAGCGGGGGACTCAGATACGCAGTATTTT	CASSLDTLAGDSDTQYF	TRBD2	few	TRBJ2-3	TRBV7-8
TGCGCCAGCACACGCGACGTGATCCAACTCAACACAGATACGCAGTATTTT	CASTRDVIQLNTDTQYF	.	few	TRBJ2-3	TRBV5-1
TGTGCCAGCAGCCTCACTCGGGACCAAGAGACCCAGTACTTC	CASSLTRDQETQYF	.	few	TRBJ2-5	TRBV7-2
TGTGCCAGCAGCTTAGGAGGCAGCAACAATGAGCAGTTCTTC	CASSLGGSNNEQFF	.	many	TRBJ2-1	TRBV7-8
TGCGCCAGCAGAATTCGTGGAGATACGCAGTATTTT	CASRIRGDTQYF	.	.	TRBJ2-3	TRBV10-2
TGTGCCAGCAGGTACCCCGGGACAGGGAGTAATGAGCAGTTCTTC	CASRYPGTGSNEQFF	TRBD1	.	TRBJ2-1	TRBV7-2
TGTGCCAGCAGCTTAGAGTATACGCTGTTTTTT	CASSLEYTLFF	.	.	TRBJ2-2	TRBV7-8
TGTGCCAGCAGTTTAGTAGGGACTAATCAGCTCCAGCATTTT	CASSLVGTNQLQHF	.	.	TRBJ1-5	TRBV12-3/TRBV12-4
TGTGCCAGCAGAGAACAGGGAGTTCGCACAGATACGCAGTATTTT	CASREQGVRTDTQYF	.	.	TRBJ2-3	TRBV2
TGTGCCAGCAGCCAAGGATATTTCCGTGGCGGGGGCCAAGAGACCCAGTACTTC	CASSQGYFRGGGQETQYF	TRBD2	many	TRBJ2-5	TRBV14
TGCAGCGCGGGACAGGGGGCCACCGGGGAGCTGTTTTTT	CSAGQGATGELFF	TRBD1	.	TRBJ2-2	TRBV29-1
TGTGCCAGCAGTGCGGTGACGAACGGAAACACTGAAGCTTTCTTT	CASSAVTNGNTEAFF	.	.	TRBJ1-1	TRBV6-1
TGTGCCACCAGCAGAGCAGGTCTAGGGGGACTGTACAATGAGCAGTTCTTC	CATSRAGLGGLYNEQFF	.	few	TRBJ2-1	TRBV15
TGCAGCGCCCACGAAAGACGGAACACTGAAGCTTTCTTT	CSAHERRNTEAFF	.	.	TRBJ1-1	TRBV29-1
TGTGCCAGCAGCTCAATCCCGGCAGCGGGACAATACGAGCAGTACTTC	CASSSIPAAGQYEQYF	.	.	TRBJ2-7	TRBV7-3
TGTGCCAGCAGTGAGTCGGGACAGGGAATCGGCGAGCAGTACTTC	CASSESGQGIGEQYF	TRBD1	.	TRBJ2-7	TRBV6-1
TGTGCCAGCAGCGACCGCGGCGGGGGCCTCTCCTACAATGAGCAGTTCTTC	CASSDRGGGLSYNEQFF	.	few	TRBJ2-1	TRBV9
TGTGCCACCAGTGACCCACCAAGCGGGGACGTCGCTAGCACAGATACGCAGTATTTT	CATSDPPSGDVASTDTQYF	TRBD2	.	TRBJ2-3	TRBV24-1
TGTGCCAGCAGCTCCGCCGGCCAGGGAGTGGAAAAACTGTTTTTT	CASSSAGQGVEKLFF	.	.	TRBJ1-4	TRBV7-2
TGTGCCAGCTCGCCTAGCGGCCCCCCGCGAGAGACCCAGTACTTC	CASSPSGPPRETQYF	TRBD2	few	TRBJ2-5	TRBV18
TGTGCCAGCAGCTTAGTAGTGCGCGGCTACGAGCAGTACTTC	CASSLVVRGYEQYF	.	few	TRBJ2-7	TRBV7-2
TGTGCCAGCAGCGTGGCAGCGGGGGGGCCAGCAGATACGCAGTATTTT	CASSVAAGGPADTQYF	TRBD2	.	TRBJ2-3	TRBV9
TGCAGTGCTAGAGATACTAGCGGGAACAATGAGCAGTTCTTC	CSARDTSGNNEQFF	TRBD2	few	TRBJ2-1	TRBV20-1
TGTGCCAGCAGACAGACAGGGGGCCAGGGAGATACGCAGTATTTT	CASRQTGGQGDTQYF	TRBD1	.	TRBJ2-3	TRBV7-2
TGCAGTGCGCACGATGTGGGGCTAGCGGGGGGCACACACACAGATACGCAGTATTTT	CSAHDVGLAGGTHTDTQYF	TRBD2	.	TRBJ2-3	TRBV20-1
TGTGCCAGCAGCCCCCGCAGTTCTAGCACAGATACGCAGTATTTT	CASSPRSSSTDTQYF	.	.	TRBJ2-3	TRBV11-2
TGTGCCAGCAGCGGAACAGGGAATCTATACACCGGGGAGCTGTTTTTT	CASSGTGNLYTGELFF	.	.	TRBJ2-2	TRBV5-5
TGCAGCGTATCTACAGGGAAGGATGAGCAGTTCTTC	CSVSTGKDEQFF	.	few	TRBJ2-1	TRBV29-1
TGTGCCAGCAGAAGACAGGGATCCGGCAATCAGCCCCAGCATTTT	CASRRQGSGNQPQHF	TRBD1	.	TRBJ1-5	TRBV28
TGCAGTGCTAGGCTCGGGACCCTCTCTTCCTACGAGCAGTACTTC	CSARLGTLSSYEQYF	.	.	TRBJ2-7	TRBV20-1
TGCAGTGCTAGGAGAGGGGCGATGAGTGCCTACGAGCAGTACTTC	CSARRGAMSAYEQYF	.	many	TRBJ2-7	TRBV20-1
TGCAGTGCTAGGTCTAGCGGGAACACCGGGGAGCTGTTTTTT	CSARSSGNTGELFF	TRBD2	.	TRBJ2-2	TRBV20-1
TGTGCCATCAGTGCGGGGACAGGGTGGGACTTAGAGCAGTACTTC	CAISAGTGWDLEQYF	TRBD1	.	TRBJ2-7	TRBV10-3
TGCGGTGCTAGAGATCCCGGATGGACAGCCTCCTACGAGCAGTACTTC	CGARDPGWTASYEQYF	.	once	TRBJ2-7	TRBV20-1
TGCAGCGCGGGATCGGGCTCCGAGCAGTACTTC	CSAGSGSEQYF	.	few	TRBJ2-7	TRBV29-1
TGCAGTGCCCCCGCGGGCAGGGGGGACAATGAGCAGTTCTTC	CSAPAGRGDNEQFF	.	.	TRBJ2-1	TRBV20-1
TGTGCCAGCAGCTTGGGTGTGGTCAGGGTAAAGGGTGAAGCTTTCTTT	CASSLGVVRVKGEAFF	.	few	TRBJ1-1	TRBV7-3